In this sample, the clone carrying this TCR beta chain turned up a few times. MiXCR, run by TCRdb on the reads, gives a single entry per CDR3 protein. Among fewer than 250,000 distinct CDR3 sequences, roughly 22% were seen once, and the ten largest hold 18%. Germline lookup yields CDR1 SGHNT and CDR2 YYREEE (reference sequence). V lost 4 bases to trimming and J lost 0 bases, with 13 bases between them. The CDR3 consists of 15 residues. The data were taken from a study of T cell repertoires in cytomegalovirus infection. The chain employs TRBV5-4 and TRBJ1-1; D not certain. Sequences were obtained from CD8+ T cells from PBMCs. The source of this sequence is a human donor in good health (CMV status not recorded). Some clones in this sample may be carry-over from other donors' samples. The CDR3 nucleotides are TGTGCCAGCAGCCCACCGGGGAGGATGAACACTGAAGCTTTCTTT. Protein sequence: CASSPPGRMNTEAFF.